This TCR beta chain is from a study of vaccination and CD4 T cells after COVID-19. As for the study in general: Median time from second vaccine dose to sampling was around 72 days (14 to 241).

Trimming shortened V by 2 bases and J by 4 bases, and 14 bases separated the two germline ends. The CDR3 extends over 15 amino acids. In germline, CDR1 is ENHRY, CDR2 SYGVKD. At the Johns Hopkins FTIC core, DNA taken from cultured CD4+ T cells was sequenced by way of the Oncomine TCR Beta short-read assay. Using the QIAamp micro DNA kit, genomic DNA was extracted from the CD4+ T cells that had been cultured. TCRdb re-analysed the PCR reads in MiXCR, keeping a single row per CDR3 protein. Of roughly 2,700 distinct CDR3 sequences in the sample, roughly 18% were seen once. Treatment indicated: approximately 11-day PBMC culture with coronavirus spike peptide pools or control peptides (ViraFEST assay). Pre-COVID-19 pandemic sampling (2011-2018) yielded the unexposed donor's CD4+ T cells. Expansion of antigen-specific T cells with peptide pools by ViraFEST preceded sequencing of TCRs. This clonotype is categorized as medium-sized. Antigen specificity is unknown.

The J gene is TRBJ1-1, the V gene TRBV10-3; D ambiguous. The specimen was CD4+ T cells from blood, cultured in vitro. The receptor comes from a human donor in good health. As DNA, the CDR3 is TGTGCCATCAGTGAGAAACGAACAGCGGGCACTGAAGCTTTCTTT. This sequence encodes CAISEKRTAGTEAFF.